This T cell receptor (beta chain) was sequenced for a study of molecular identifiers for immune sequencing clone quantification. Preparation of the bulk TCR libraries relied on previously described methods and listed TCR primers. TCRdb processed the PCR reads anew with MiXCR; each CDR3 protein has one entry. The sample has roughly 320,000 distinct CDR3 sequences, 24% seen once; the top ten hold 0.65% to 0.75%. This clonotype was seen more than once but under ten times. Deletions cut 3 bases from V and 4 bases from J, with 10 bases between. Looked up from germline, CDR1 is SQVTM and CDR2 is ANQGSEA. The CDR3 covers 13 residues.

The clonotype was recovered from a human donor in good health. Some libraries in this study had Jurkat cell RNA spiked in. The chain joins TRBV29-1 to TRBJ2-1; D is unclear. Sample: naive CD8+ T cells from blood, with Jurkat cell RNA spiked in. Sample subset: FACS-sorted CD8+CD4-CCR7+CD45RA+ naive T cells. The chain's CDR3 is CSVEGRRYNEQFF. CDR3 bases: TGCAGCGTTGAGGGCCGGAGATACAATGAGCAGTTCTTC.